These T cell receptor beta chains were read from a single sample in a study of blood T cells in healthy people across ages. Each CDR3 protein is one row after TCRdb ran MiXCR on the 5' RACE reads. The data show about 930,000 distinct CDR3 sequences, almost 30% seen once. The same data also went into a second study, on T cells of mothers and their children.

Input material: blood. All receptors come from a woman between 40 and 55 years old in good health. CDR3s include the opening cysteine and the closing phenylalanine or tryptophan. The order of the fields is D gene, J gene, V gene, clone size, CDR3 protein, CDR3 DNA. The D gene is left open where the match is weak. Rows may omit the clone size; those that give it use once, few, many or a size class.

d_gene: -
j_gene: TRBJ1-2
v_gene: TRBV19
abundance: -
CDR3aa: CASSIPGLLYGYTF
CDR3nt: TGTGCCAGTAGTATCCCCGGCCTCCTCTATGGCTACACCTTC

d_gene: -
j_gene: TRBJ1-2
v_gene: TRBV2
abundance: -
CDR3aa: CASSPWEDYGYTF
CDR3nt: TGTGCCAGCAGCCCCTGGGAGGACTATGGCTACACCTTC

d_gene: -
j_gene: TRBJ1-2
v_gene: TRBV20-1
abundance: few
CDR3aa: CSASMGGNYGYTF
CDR3nt: TGCAGTGCTAGTATGGGGGGTAACTATGGCTACACCTTC

d_gene: TRBD2
j_gene: TRBJ2-3
v_gene: TRBV7-6
abundance: few
CDR3aa: CASSSLVSGDASTDTQYF
CDR3nt: TGTGCCAGCAGCTCTCTCGTTAGCGGGGATGCTAGCACAGATACGCAGTATTTT

d_gene: TRBD1
j_gene: TRBJ2-5
v_gene: TRBV23-1
abundance: -
CDR3aa: CASSQWARGRIQETQYF
CDR3nt: TGCGCCAGCAGTCAATGGGCGAGGGGGCGGATTCAAGAGACCCAGTACTTC

d_gene: TRBD1
j_gene: TRBJ1-1
v_gene: TRBV4-3
abundance: -
CDR3aa: CASSQVGTGFEAFF
CDR3nt: TGCGCCAGCAGCCAAGTCGGGACAGGATTTGAAGCTTTCTTT

d_gene: -
j_gene: TRBJ2-1
v_gene: TRBV6-1
abundance: -
CDR3aa: CASSETVWGEQFF
CDR3nt: TGTGCCAGCAGTGAGACGGTCTGGGGTGAGCAGTTCTTC

d_gene: TRBD1
j_gene: TRBJ2-1
v_gene: TRBV4-3
abundance: many
CDR3aa: CASSQEGDRVNEQFF
CDR3nt: TGCGCCAGCAGCCAAGAAGGGGACAGGGTCAATGAGCAGTTCTTC

d_gene: -
j_gene: TRBJ1-2
v_gene: TRBV7-2
abundance: few
CDR3aa: CASSLDRDLYGYTF
CDR3nt: TGTGCCAGCAGCTTAGATAGGGACCTCTATGGCTACACCTTC

d_gene: -
j_gene: TRBJ2-5
v_gene: TRBV3-1
abundance: once
CDR3aa: CASSHHFRAEETQYF
CDR3nt: TGTGCCAGCAGCCACCACTTTAGGGCGGAGGAGACCCAGTACTTC

d_gene: -
j_gene: TRBJ2-2
v_gene: TRBV9
abundance: -
CDR3aa: CASSPLDWGNTGELFF
CDR3nt: TGTGCCAGCAGCCCCCTGGACTGGGGGAACACCGGGGAGCTGTTTTTT

d_gene: -
j_gene: TRBJ1-4
v_gene: TRBV27
abundance: -
CDR3aa: CASTTPRVGIGKLFF
CDR3nt: TGTGCCAGCACTACGCCCCGCGTGGGTATTGGAAAACTGTTTTTT

d_gene: -
j_gene: TRBJ1-1
v_gene: TRBV7-2
abundance: few
CDR3aa: CASSPIGGVTEAFF
CDR3nt: TGTGCCAGCAGCCCCATAGGGGGGGTCACTGAAGCTTTCTTT

d_gene: -
j_gene: TRBJ2-1
v_gene: TRBV28
abundance: -
CDR3aa: CATASGSYNEQFF
CDR3nt: TGTGCCACCGCTAGTGGCTCCTACAATGAGCAGTTCTTC

d_gene: -
j_gene: TRBJ1-2
v_gene: TRBV19
abundance: many
CDR3aa: CASSIGLNNRGYTF
CDR3nt: TGTGCCAGTAGTATAGGCCTTAACAACCGTGGCTACACCTTC

d_gene: -
j_gene: TRBJ2-5
v_gene: TRBV20-1
abundance: -
CDR3aa: CSARAQILEQETQYF
CDR3nt: TGCAGTGCTAGAGCACAAATACTAGAACAAGAGACCCAGTACTTC

d_gene: TRBD1
j_gene: TRBJ1-6
v_gene: TRBV15
abundance: -
CDR3aa: CATSGIIGTGDSLHF
CDR3nt: TGTGCCACCAGCGGCATAATCGGGACAGGGGATTCCCTCCACTTT

d_gene: TRBD1
j_gene: TRBJ1-6
v_gene: TRBV7-3
abundance: many
CDR3aa: CASSFGTENSPLHF
CDR3nt: TGTGCCAGCAGCTTTGGGACAGAGAATTCACCCCTCCACTTT

d_gene: TRBD1
j_gene: TRBJ2-4
v_gene: TRBV29-1
abundance: few
CDR3aa: CSVSGTGVIGQYF
CDR3nt: TGCAGCGTTTCCGGGACAGGGGTAATAGGGCAGTACTTC

d_gene: -
j_gene: TRBJ1-1
v_gene: TRBV7-2
abundance: -
CDR3aa: CASSLGWKGGTEAFF
CDR3nt: TGTGCCAGCAGCTTGGGGTGGAAGGGCGGCACTGAAGCTTTCTTT

d_gene: -
j_gene: TRBJ2-3
v_gene: TRBV19
abundance: many
CDR3aa: CASRLSGDTQYF
CDR3nt: TGTGCCAGCCGCCTAAGCGGAGATACGCAGTATTTT

d_gene: -
j_gene: TRBJ2-6
v_gene: TRBV6-6
abundance: few
CDR3aa: CASSLTGSGANVPTF
CDR3nt: TGTGCCAGCAGTCTTACAGGGTCTGGGGCCAACGTCCCGACTTTC

d_gene: TRBD2
j_gene: TRBJ2-7
v_gene: TRBV30
abundance: many
CDR3aa: CAIERGPYEQYF
CDR3nt: TGTGCCATCGAGCGGGGACCCTACGAGCAGTACTTC

d_gene: -
j_gene: TRBJ2-2
v_gene: TRBV6-6
abundance: -
CDR3aa: CASSYADSGTGELFF
CDR3nt: TGTGCCAGCAGTTACGCGGATTCGGGCACCGGGGAGCTGTTTTTT

d_gene: -
j_gene: TRBJ1-3
v_gene: TRBV4-3
abundance: few
CDR3aa: CASSQGRGTSGNTIYF
CDR3nt: TGCGCCAGCAGCCAAGGGAGAGGTACCTCTGGAAACACCATATATTTT

d_gene: TRBD1
j_gene: TRBJ2-3
v_gene: TRBV9
abundance: -
CDR3aa: CASSLRTGGYTDTQYF
CDR3nt: TGTGCCAGCAGCCTCCGGACAGGGGGCTACACAGATACGCAGTATTTT

d_gene: -
j_gene: TRBJ1-2
v_gene: TRBV12-3/TRBV12-4
abundance: few
CDR3aa: CASSLGAGADYGYTF
CDR3nt: TGTGCCAGCAGTTTAGGGGCAGGGGCTGACTATGGCTACACCTTC

d_gene: TRBD2
j_gene: TRBJ2-1
v_gene: TRBV4-1
abundance: many
CDR3aa: CASSQGTTSGPGNEQFF
CDR3nt: TGCGCCAGCAGCCAAGGCACGACTAGCGGCCCAGGGAATGAGCAGTTCTTC

d_gene: -
j_gene: TRBJ2-5
v_gene: TRBV3-1
abundance: few
CDR3aa: CASSQPGQEETQYF
CDR3nt: TGTGCCAGCAGCCAACCGGGGCAGGAAGAGACCCAGTACTTC

d_gene: TRBD2
j_gene: TRBJ2-1
v_gene: TRBV14
abundance: -
CDR3aa: CASSQAQWGGGNEQFF
CDR3nt: TGTGCCAGCAGCCAAGCCCAGTGGGGGGGGGGCAATGAGCAGTTCTTC

d_gene: TRBD2
j_gene: TRBJ2-1
v_gene: TRBV29-1
abundance: -
CDR3aa: CSVERASGSRSYNEQFF
CDR3nt: TGCAGCGTTGAGAGGGCTAGCGGGAGTAGGTCCTACAATGAGCAGTTCTTC

d_gene: TRBD1
j_gene: TRBJ2-1
v_gene: TRBV6-2/TRBV6-3
abundance: many
CDR3aa: CASSYNRGQGNEQFF
CDR3nt: TGTGCCAGCAGTTACAACAGGGGGCAAGGAAATGAGCAGTTCTTC

d_gene: -
j_gene: TRBJ1-5
v_gene: TRBV7-2
abundance: few
CDR3aa: CASVRGGSNQPQHF
CDR3nt: TGTGCCAGCGTGAGGGGCGGTAGCAATCAGCCCCAGCATTTT

d_gene: -
j_gene: TRBJ1-1
v_gene: TRBV15
abundance: few
CDR3aa: CATSGLQDFLNTEAFF
CDR3nt: TGTGCCACCAGCGGCCTTCAGGACTTCCTGAACACTGAAGCTTTCTTT

d_gene: -
j_gene: TRBJ1-1
v_gene: TRBV9
abundance: -
CDR3aa: CASSVEGRITEAFF
CDR3nt: TGTGCCAGCAGCGTAGAGGGGAGGATTACTGAAGCTTTCTTT